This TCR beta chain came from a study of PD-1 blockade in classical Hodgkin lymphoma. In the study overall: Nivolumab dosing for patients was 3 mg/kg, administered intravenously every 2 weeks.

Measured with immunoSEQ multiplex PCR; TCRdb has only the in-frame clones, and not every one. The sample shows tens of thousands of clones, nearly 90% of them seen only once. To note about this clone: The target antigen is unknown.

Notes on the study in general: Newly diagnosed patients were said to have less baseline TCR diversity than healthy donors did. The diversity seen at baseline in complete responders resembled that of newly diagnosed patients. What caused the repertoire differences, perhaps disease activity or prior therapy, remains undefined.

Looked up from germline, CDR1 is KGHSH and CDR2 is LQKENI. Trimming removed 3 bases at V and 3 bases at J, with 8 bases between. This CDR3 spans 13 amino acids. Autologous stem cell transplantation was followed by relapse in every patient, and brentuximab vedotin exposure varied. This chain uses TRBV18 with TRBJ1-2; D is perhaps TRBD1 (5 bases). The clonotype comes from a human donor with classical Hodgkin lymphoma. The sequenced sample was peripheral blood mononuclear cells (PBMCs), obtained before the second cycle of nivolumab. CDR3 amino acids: CASSPGPHYGYTF. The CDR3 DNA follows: TGTGCCAGCTCACCGGGACCGCACTATGGCTACACCTTC. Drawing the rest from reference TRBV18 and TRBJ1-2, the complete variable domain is NAGVMQNPRHLVRRRGQEARLRCSPMKGHSHVYWYRQLPEEGLKFMVYLQKENIIDESGMPKERFSAEFPKEGPSILRIQQVVRGDSAAYFCASSPGPHYGYTFGSGTRLTVV.